This T cell receptor (beta chain) was found in a study of control samples from healthy donors and cancer patients (dated by TCRdb to about 2020). Library prep was done by the immunoSEQ multiplex PCR assay. The table comes from immuneACCESS by way of TCRdb, which keeps in-frame sequences with V and J called. Part of the clones is missing from these tables; in studies checked, under half for an unresolved V gene and the rest for unknown reasons. The sample yields roughly 100,000 clones; around 86% were counted once. The ten top clones hold over 1% of the sample. Points on this clone: No antigen is known for it. Per-base quality was not reported, and no clone a single base away is much larger than it.

Cut back by 4 bases and 10 bases, the V and J ends lie 16 bases apart. The CDR3, cysteine through phenylalanine, is 13 amino acids long. CDR3 DNA only is kept here, 39 bases in frame from base 1. As encoded in the germline V gene (reference sequence), CDR1 is LGHDT while CDR2 is YNNKEL. Sequencing was carried out using blood. The rearranged segments are TRBV3-1 (or the pseudogene TRBV3-2) and TRBJ1-1; TRBD1 is a weak D gene call, 6 bases matching. This receptor was identified in a woman in her forties or fifties in good health. The DNA reads as follows: TGTGCCAGCAGCCTTCTATCAGGGGCGCTAGCTTTCTTT. The resulting protein is CASSLLSGALAFF.